Detailed here is one T cell receptor (beta chain). Here immunoSEQ multiplex PCR was the method, and the copy in TCRdb shows in-frame clones only, minus some. The sample has approximately 75,000 clones, more than 90% seen once. This record belongs to a study of technical replicates of blood from a few donors. The CDR3 covers 14 residues. CDR1 is SNHLY, CDR2 FYNNEI, per germline. V lost 5 bases, J lost 4 bases, and 4 bases stayed unmatched. The sequenced sample was T cells isolated from PBMCs. The rearrangement uses TRBV2 and TRBJ1-3; 8 nucleotides align to TRBD1. This TCR came from a human donor in good health. The CDR3 region is CASSSGQGGNTIYF. The CDR3 DNA reads as TGTGCCAGCAGTTCTGGACAGGGAGGAAACACCATATATTTT.